These T cell receptor beta chains were read from a single sample in a study of shared clonotypes between healthy human individuals. The repertoire was sequenced with immunoSEQ multiplex PCR; TCRdb's copy has only in-frame clones and lacks some. The profile shows millions of clones, roughly nine tenths of them singletons. Sequencing used naive CD4+ T cells sorted from blood. The source is a man aged 18 to 29 in good health. The CDR3 runs from the conserved cysteine through the conserved F or W. D genes are given only for firm matches. Where a row states a size, it is once, few, many or the class of an expanded clone; other rows omit it.

D | size | J | V | CDR3 | DNA
TRBD2 | . | TRBJ2-7 | TRBV2 | CASRGLAPRGEQYF | TGTGCCAGCAGAGGACTAGCACCCAGGGGAGAGCAGTACTTC
. | . | TRBJ2-1 | TRBV5-1 | CASSLARTLLSSEQFF | TGCGCCAGCAGCTTGGCAAGGACTCTCCTTTCCAGTGAGCAGTTCTTC
. | . | TRBJ2-7 | TRBV18 | CASSPATRTYEQYF | TGTGCCAGCTCACCAGCGACACGGACCTACGAGCAGTACTTC
. | . | TRBJ1-3 | TRBV6-6 | CASSLGGTGNTIYF | TGTGCCAGCAGTCTAGGGGGGACTGGAAACACCATATATTTT
. | . | TRBJ1-3 | TRBV5-1 | CASSLPQTSGNTIYF | TGCGCCAGCAGCTTGCCACAGACCTCTGGAAACACCATATATTTT
. | . | TRBJ2-7 | TRBV2 | CASSERGGGTPNYEQYF | TGTGCCAGCAGTGAAAGGGGGGGAGGGACACCGAATTACGAGCAGTACTTC
TRBD2 | once | TRBJ2-7 | TRBV10-3 | CAIGREGYEQYF | TGTGCCATCGGCCGGGAGGGCTACGAGCAGTACTTC
. | . | TRBJ1-5 | TRBV6-1 | CASSEGVGNQPQHF | TGTGCCAGCAGTGAGGGTGTTGGCAATCAGCCCCAGCATTTT
TRBD1 | . | TRBJ1-2 | TRBV19 | CASSIGQGTAYGYTF | TGTGCCAGTAGTATCGGACAGGGAACGGCCTATGGCTACACCTTC
. | . | TRBJ1-3 | TRBV6-5 | CASHRAGLSGNTIYF | TGTGCCAGCCACCGGGCAGGACTCTCTGGAAACACCATATATTTT
. | . | TRBJ2-2 | TRBV9 | CASSGMGNTGELFF | TGTGCCAGCAGCGGTATGGGGAACACCGGGGAGCTGTTTTTT
. | . | TRBJ2-2 | TRBV6-1 | CASSSGTPTGELFF | TGTGCCAGCAGCTCCGGGACACCCACCGGGGAGCTGTTTTTT
TRBD2 | . | TRBJ2-1 | TRBV11-3 | CASSLTSGGMTNEQFF | TGTGCCAGCAGTTTAACTAGCGGGGGGATGACCAATGAGCAGTTCTTC
. | . | TRBJ2-7 | TRBV9 | CASSVDIGSPLGEQYF | TGTGCCAGCAGCGTAGACATTGGGAGCCCCTTGGGGGAGCAGTACTTC
. | . | TRBJ1-5 | TRBV6-5 | CASSENQPQHF | TGTGCCAGCAGTGAAAATCAGCCCCAGCATTTT
. | . | TRBJ2-2 | TRBV19 | CASSPAGRIANTGELFF | TGTGCCAGTAGTCCTGCGGGTAGGATCGCGAACACCGGGGAGCTGTTTTTT
. | . | TRBJ1-4 | TRBV18 | CASSPGATNEKLFF | TGTGCCAGCTCCCCCGGGGCAACTAATGAAAAACTGTTTTTT
. | . | TRBJ2-7 | TRBV10-3 | CAISLQGYEQYF | TGTGCCATCAGTTTACAGGGCTACGAGCAGTACTTC
. | . | TRBJ1-2 | TRBV5-1 | CASSSPGRSSGYTF | TGCGCCAGCAGCTCACCAGGGAGATCGAGTGGCTACACCTTC
. | . | TRBJ1-6 | TRBV28 | CASRVGVSPLHF | TGTGCCAGCAGGGTCGGTGTTTCACCCCTCCACTTT
. | . | TRBJ2-5 | TRBV6-1 | CASSPNRAGEETQYF | TGTGCCAGCAGCCCGAATAGGGCAGGGGAAGAGACCCAGTACTTC
. | . | TRBJ1-2 | TRBV6-1 | CASSGVWEGYTF | TGTGCCAGCAGTGGTGTATGGGAGGGCTACACCTTC
TRBD2 | . | TRBJ2-3 | TRBV5-1 | CASSSTSVSTDTQYF | TGCGCCAGCAGCTCCACTAGCGTTAGCACAGATACGCAGTATTTT
TRBD2 | . | TRBJ2-5 | TRBV19 | CASSIRRTSLTETQYF | TGTGCCAGTAGTATACGGCGGACTAGTCTCACAGAGACCCAGTACTTC
. | . | TRBJ1-1 | TRBV18 | CASSPRAENTEAFF | TGTGCCAGCTCACCAAGGGCCGAGAACACTGAAGCTTTCTTT
TRBD2 | . | TRBJ2-3 | TRBV9 | CASSVATTSGNTDTQYF | TGTGCCAGCAGCGTAGCTACGACTAGCGGTAACACAGATACGCAGTATTTT
. | . | TRBJ1-1 | TRBV6-1 | CASSVQGLGTEAFF | TGTGCCAGCAGTGTGCAAGGGCTGGGCACTGAAGCTTTCTTT
TRBD2 | . | TRBJ2-1 | TRBV5-1 | CASTLATSSYNEQFF | TGCGCCAGTACACTAGCGACGAGCTCCTACAATGAGCAGTTCTTC
. | . | TRBJ2-2 | TRBV2 | CASSGQSRATGELFF | TGTGCCAGCAGTGGGCAAAGTAGAGCCACCGGGGAGCTGTTTTTT
TRBD1 | . | TRBJ2-5 | TRBV15 | CATSRGTGGLAETQYF | TGTGCCACCAGCAGGGGGACAGGAGGGCTCGCGGAGACCCAGTACTTC
. | . | TRBJ1-6 | TRBV6-1 | CASSEAVLQGRIINSPLHF | TGTGCCAGCAGTGAAGCAGTGCTACAGGGAAGGATAATTAATTCACCCCTCCACTTT
. | . | TRBJ2-2 | TRBV7-2 | CASSPEGLPTGELFF | TGTGCCAGCAGCCCCGAGGGACTCCCAACCGGGGAGCTGTTTTTT
. | once | TRBJ2-3 | TRBV7-2 | CASSLEVGSAATQYF | TGTGCCAGCAGCTTAGAAGTAGGGAGTGCGGCTACGCAGTATTTT
. | . | TRBJ2-1 | TRBV6-1 | CASSVSVGTYNEQFF | TGTGCCAGCAGTGTAAGCGTGGGGACCTACAATGAGCAGTTCTTC
. | . | TRBJ1-1 | TRBV10-3 | CAIRRFLNTEAFF | TGTGCCATCAGACGGTTCCTGAACACTGAAGCTTTCTTT
. | . | TRBJ2-2 | TRBV19 | CASSTGLTNTGELFF | TGTGCCAGTAGTACGGGACTCACGAACACCGGGGAGCTGTTTTTT
. | . | TRBJ2-3 | TRBV5-1 | CASSSDPSSTDTQYF | TGCGCCAGCAGCAGCGACCCCTCTAGCACAGATACGCAGTATTTT
. | . | TRBJ1-5 | TRBV6-6 | CASRDSNQPQHF | TGTGCCAGCAGGGACTCCAATCAGCCCCAGCATTTT
TRBD1 | . | TRBJ1-1 | TRBV6-1 | CASSEWTGSRGGRRNTEAFF | TGTGCCAGCAGTGAATGGACAGGGTCTCGGGGGGGGCGCCGGAACACTGAAGCTTTCTTT
. | . | TRBJ2-1 | TRBV19 | CASSVGTGSYNEQFF | TGTGCCAGTAGTGTAGGGACGGGCTCCTACAATGAGCAGTTCTTC
. | . | TRBJ2-7 | TRBV6-5 | CASTPERRDSYEQYF | TGTGCCAGCACCCCCGAAAGGAGGGACTCCTACGAGCAGTACTTC
. | . | TRBJ1-1 | TRBV21-1 | CATPGTGDLLGVLVTEAFF | TGTGCCACCCCCGGGACAGGGGACCTGCTAGGGGTTTTGGTCACTGAAGCTTTCTTT
. | . | TRBJ2-5 | TRBV10-3 | CAITASPAGTQYF | TGTGCCATCACCGCTAGCCCAGCTGGGACCCAGTACTTC
TRBD1 | . | TRBJ2-7 | TRBV18 | CASSPRQGDRSEQYF | TGTGCCAGCTCGCCCCGTCAGGGGGACCGCTCCGAGCAGTACTTC
. | . | TRBJ2-3 | TRBV6-6 | CASSYSNLGDTQYF | TGTGCCAGCAGTTACTCGAATTTAGGAGATACGCAGTATTTT
. | . | TRBJ1-3 | TRBV27 | CASITPNSNRAGNTIYF | TGTGCCAGCATTACTCCAAACTCTAACAGGGCTGGAAACACCATATATTTT
. | . | TRBJ2-5 | TRBV2 | CASSEERRETQYF | TGTGCCAGCAGTGAAGAAAGGAGGGAGACCCAGTACTTC
. | . | TRBJ2-7 | TRBV7-2 | CASSSRIGAGRGYEQYF | TGTGCCAGCAGCTCCCGTATAGGGGCCGGGAGAGGATACGAGCAGTACTTC
TRBD2 | once | TRBJ2-3 | TRBV2 | CASPGGGAADTQYF | TGTGCCAGCCCGGGCGGGGGGGCGGCAGATACGCAGTATTTT
. | . | TRBJ2-3 | TRBV5-8 | CASSYARLALRTDTQYF | TGTGCCAGCAGCTACGCTAGGTTGGCTCTGCGCACAGATACGCAGTATTTT
. | . | TRBJ1-1 | TRBV5-1 | CASSLALPGLNTEAFF | TGCGCCAGCAGCTTGGCCCTCCCAGGACTGAACACTGAAGCTTTCTTT
. | . | TRBJ2-7 | TRBV7-6 | CASSLSPPAARAYEQYF | TGTGCCAGCAGCTTAAGCCCGCCCGCAGCACGAGCCTACGAGCAGTACTTC